This TCR beta chain derives from a study of blood T cell repertoires in COVID-19 (dated by TCRdb to about 2020). Concerning the study at large: The collaborator samples originated in the United States, Italy and Spain and spanned the acute and convalescent phases of COVID-19. HLA class I and class II types, where available, came from metadata supplied by the sample provider rather than from assay-based typing. A freely available public database, intended as a resource for researchers studying the immune response to SARS-CoV-2, is where the repertoires were released. Subjects who had been exposed to COVID-19, were actively infected with it, or had recovered from it provided the deeply sampled blood TCRbeta repertoires that made up the dataset. Samples were obtained from the ongoing ImmuneRACE study (first 160 participants) and from over 1,000 subjects provided by 6 global collaborators. The material from the prospective study consisted of cDNA or gDNA derived from T cells, B-cell-depleted T cells, or PBMCs. The sample metadata nearly always contained a de-identified subject ID, COVID-19 status, age in years and sex.

Study-wide conclusions, independent of this receptor: How much clinical and demographic metadata was included differed by source and by participant, and the metadata was provided uncurated.

Points on this clone: Its antigen is not yet known. No base-level quality is on record; no much larger clone is a single base apart.

Participants in the prospective study were enrolled through a virtual design, were aged about 18 to 90 years, and lived in about 25 United States geographic areas. In the prospective study, participants were assigned to cohorts based on the clinical history participants reported in a screening survey and a study questionnaire. For ImmuneRACE Cohort 3, a participant was defined as recovered based on two consecutive negative NP/OP PCR tests, clearance by a healthcare professional, or resolution of symptoms. In the prospective study, mobile phlebotomists collected whole blood, serum and a nasopharyngeal or oropharyngeal swab from each participant. Over an approximately 2-month period, participants in the prospective study had the option of providing additional blood draws and questionnaires. Before DNA extraction, prospective study blood samples were shipped either frozen or at room temperature. The immunoSEQ Assay, a bias-controlled multiplex PCR, was used to amplify TCRbeta CDR3 regions from genomic DNA. The study's processing was this. The number of nucleated cells in each sample was estimated from the amplification of reference gene primers within the assay. To quantify the absolute abundance of each unique TCRbeta CDR3 rearrangement, sequence reads were collapsed and filtered. Productive Simpson clonality was computed per sample as the square root of Simpson's diversity index over productive rearrangements. TCRdb re-hosts the immuneACCESS table, in-frame sequences only. Its copies lack some clones; in the studies checked, an unresolved V gene accounts for under half of them, and the cause for the rest is not known. Clonal size and the V and J genes are those of that table, whereas D and trimming came from the DNA. Here the sample has under 300,000 clones; around nine tenths occur a single time. The top ten hold 1.5% to 2% of the sample.

The sequenced material came from PBMCs or T cells enriched from blood (not recorded which). This receptor was taken from a woman younger than 30 who had recovered from COVID-19.

The DNA sequence is TGTGCCAGCAGTCAAGCCCCCCTGAACACTGAAGCTTTCTTT. Translated, it gives CASSQAPLNTEAFF. The chain is assembled from TRBV7-2 and TRBJ1-1, with no confidently assigned D gene. Relative to germline, V is 6 bases shorter and J is 0 bases shorter, with 11 bases between their ends. The CDR3 holds 14 amino acids from the cysteine to the phenylalanine. CDR3 DNA is the only sequence kept; it has 42 bases, read in frame from the first base. CDR1 is given as SGHTA and CDR2 as FQGNSA, both from the germline V gene. Extended through the reference TRBV7-2 and TRBJ1-1 proteins, this CDR3 yields the full variable domain: GAGVSQSPSNKVTEKGKDVELRCDPISGHTALYWYRQSLGQGLEFLIYFQGNSAPDKSGLPSDRFSAERTGGSVSTLTIQRTQQEDSAVYLCASSQAPLNTEAFFGQGTRLTVV.